The rows below give T cell receptor beta chains drawn from one sample of a study of blood T cell repertoires in COVID-19. Assay used: immunoSEQ multiplex PCR; TCRdb lists only in-frame clones, some missing. The sample has 200,000 to 250,000 clones, about nine tenths seen once; the top ten hold about 4%. The material sequenced was PBMCs or T cells enriched from blood (not recorded which). These receptors all come from a middle-aged woman with acute COVID-19. CDR3s include the opening cysteine and the closing phenylalanine or tryptophan. D genes are given only for firm matches. Expanded clones get a size class; other rows say once, few or many, or leave the size out.

CDR3 protein: CASSPTTGWHEQYF; CDR3 DNA: TGTGCCAGCTCACCTACCACAGGTTGGCACGAGCAGTACTTC; D gene: .; clone size: .; V gene: TRBV18; CDR3 length: 14; J gene: TRBJ2-7
CDR3 protein: CASSIVTGWPGELFF; CDR3 DNA: TGTGCCAGTAGTATAGTCACAGGGTGGCCCGGGGAGCTGTTTTTT; D gene: .; clone size: once; V gene: TRBV19; CDR3 length: 15; J gene: TRBJ2-2
CDR3 protein: CSVSGQGALAFF; CDR3 DNA: TGCAGCGTATCTGGGCAGGGGGCACTGGCTTTCTTT; D gene: TRBD1; clone size: .; V gene: TRBV29-1; CDR3 length: 12; J gene: TRBJ1-1
CDR3 protein: CASSRGGAGNTIYF; CDR3 DNA: TGTGCCAGCAGCCGGGGGGGCGCTGGAAACACCATATATTTT; D gene: .; clone size: .; V gene: TRBV14; CDR3 length: 14; J gene: TRBJ1-3
CDR3 protein: CASSVGGTATNEKLFF; CDR3 DNA: TGTGCCAGCAGCGTAGGGGGCACCGCAACTAATGAAAAACTGTTTTTT; D gene: .; clone size: .; V gene: TRBV9; CDR3 length: 16; J gene: TRBJ1-4
CDR3 protein: CASSGRVSGNAEAFF; CDR3 DNA: TGTGCCAGCAGTGGCCGGGTTTCGGGAAACGCTGAAGCTTTCTTT; D gene: .; clone size: once; V gene: TRBV6-2/TRBV6-3; CDR3 length: 15; J gene: TRBJ1-1
CDR3 protein: CASSLTQGGTSEKLFF; CDR3 DNA: TGTGCCAGCAGCTTAACCCAGGGAGGGACTAGCGAAAAACTGTTTTTT; D gene: .; clone size: .; V gene: TRBV13; CDR3 length: 16; J gene: TRBJ1-4
CDR3 protein: CASSPGTGNGYTF; CDR3 DNA: TGTGCCAGCAGCCCCGGGACAGGGAATGGCTACACCTTC; D gene: TRBD1; clone size: .; V gene: TRBV7-3; CDR3 length: 13; J gene: TRBJ1-2
CDR3 protein: CASSSTQTGTYEQYF; CDR3 DNA: TGTGCCAGCAGCTCAACCCAGACAGGGACCTACGAGCAGTACTTC; D gene: TRBD1; clone size: once; V gene: TRBV7-8; CDR3 length: 15; J gene: TRBJ2-7
CDR3 protein: CASSSARPGNTEAFF; CDR3 DNA: TGTGCCAGCAGTTCCGCCCGGCCGGGGAACACTGAAGCTTTCTTT; D gene: .; clone size: .; V gene: TRBV6-5; CDR3 length: 15; J gene: TRBJ1-1
CDR3 protein: CASSQGLQGGNTIYF; CDR3 DNA: TGTGCCAGCAGCCAAGGGTTACAGGGTGGAAACACCATATATTTT; D gene: .; clone size: .; V gene: TRBV3-1/TRBV3-2; CDR3 length: 15; J gene: TRBJ1-3
CDR3 protein: CASTFLAGVLGGELFF; CDR3 DNA: TGCGCCAGCACCTTCCTAGCGGGGGTCCTGGGCGGGGAGCTGTTTTTT; D gene: TRBD2; clone size: .; V gene: TRBV5-1; CDR3 length: 16; J gene: TRBJ2-2
CDR3 protein: CASSIGRSRGAEAFF; CDR3 DNA: TGTGCCAGTAGTATAGGAAGGTCCCGGGGGGCTGAAGCTTTCTTT; D gene: .; clone size: .; V gene: TRBV19; CDR3 length: 15; J gene: TRBJ1-1
CDR3 protein: CASGASGGIGETQYF; CDR3 DNA: TGTGCCAGCGGGGCTAGCGGGGGAATAGGAGAGACCCAGTACTTC; D gene: TRBD2; clone size: .; V gene: TRBV28; CDR3 length: 15; J gene: TRBJ2-5
CDR3 protein: CASSRTGTGELFF; CDR3 DNA: TGTGCCAGCAGCAGAACAGGGACCGGGGAGCTGTTTTTT; D gene: .; clone size: once; V gene: TRBV12-3/TRBV12-4; CDR3 length: 13; J gene: TRBJ2-2
CDR3 protein: CASSPGTGAGQPQHF; CDR3 DNA: TGTGCCAGCAGTCCCGGGACAGGGGCCGGGCAGCCCCAGCATTTT; D gene: TRBD1; clone size: .; V gene: TRBV5-4; CDR3 length: 15; J gene: TRBJ1-5
CDR3 protein: CASKQGGEESPLHF; CDR3 DNA: TGTGCCAGCAAGCAGGGTGGAGAGGAATCACCCCTCCACTTT; D gene: .; clone size: .; V gene: TRBV6-5; CDR3 length: 14; J gene: TRBJ1-6
CDR3 protein: CASSLTSTGSNNYGYTF; CDR3 DNA: TGTGCCAGCAGCCTTACTTCAACAGGGTCGAATAACTATGGCTACACCTTC; D gene: .; clone size: .; V gene: TRBV9; CDR3 length: 17; J gene: TRBJ1-2
CDR3 protein: CASRPYPFPGHSPLHF; CDR3 DNA: TGTGCCAGCAGGCCATACCCCTTTCCCGGTCATTCACCCCTCCACTTT; D gene: .; clone size: .; V gene: TRBV27; CDR3 length: 16; J gene: TRBJ1-6
CDR3 protein: CASSESGTGGRAFF; CDR3 DNA: TGCGCCAGCAGTGAGTCGGGAACAGGGGGTCGAGCTTTCTTT; D gene: TRBD1; clone size: .; V gene: TRBV10-1; CDR3 length: 14; J gene: TRBJ1-1
CDR3 protein: CASSPGLVYEQYF; CDR3 DNA: TGTGCCAGCAGCCCCGGGTTGGTCTACGAGCAGTACTTC; D gene: .; clone size: .; V gene: TRBV11-2; CDR3 length: 13; J gene: TRBJ2-7
CDR3 protein: CASSLSTGVYGYTF; CDR3 DNA: TGTGCCAGCAGCTTAAGCACAGGGGTCTATGGCTACACCTTC; D gene: TRBD1; clone size: .; V gene: TRBV7-9; CDR3 length: 14; J gene: TRBJ1-2
CDR3 protein: CASSQDVQGMGGYTF; CDR3 DNA: TGTGCCAGCAGCCAAGATGTCCAGGGCATGGGTGGCTACACCTTC; D gene: .; clone size: .; V gene: TRBV3-1/TRBV3-2; CDR3 length: 15; J gene: TRBJ1-2
CDR3 protein: CAWSADIVSEAFF; CDR3 DNA: TGTGCCTGGAGTGCGGACATAGTCTCTGAAGCTTTCTTT; D gene: .; clone size: .; V gene: TRBV30; CDR3 length: 13; J gene: TRBJ1-1
CDR3 protein: CASTPLYNSPLHF; CDR3 DNA: TGTGCCAGCACCCCCCTGTATAATTCACCCCTCCACTTT; D gene: .; clone size: .; V gene: TRBV7-9; CDR3 length: 13; J gene: TRBJ1-6
CDR3 protein: CASSLVYGTDEAFF; CDR3 DNA: TGTGCCAGCAGCTTAGTTTATGGGACAGATGAAGCTTTCTTT; D gene: TRBD1; clone size: few; V gene: TRBV11-2; CDR3 length: 14; J gene: TRBJ1-1
CDR3 protein: CASSVSGGLIGELFF; CDR3 DNA: TGTGCCAGCTCGGTATCGGGGGGCCTTATCGGGGAGCTGTTTTTT; D gene: .; clone size: .; V gene: TRBV5-4; CDR3 length: 15; J gene: TRBJ2-2
CDR3 protein: CASSLEQGTNTEAFF; CDR3 DNA: TGCGCCAGCAGCTTGGAACAGGGGACTAACACTGAAGCTTTCTTT; D gene: TRBD1; clone size: .; V gene: TRBV5-1; CDR3 length: 15; J gene: TRBJ1-1
CDR3 protein: CASSYRQTVRNTEAFF; CDR3 DNA: TGTGCCAGCAGTTACCGACAGACAGTTAGGAACACTGAAGCTTTCTTT; D gene: .; clone size: once; V gene: TRBV6-2/TRBV6-3; CDR3 length: 16; J gene: TRBJ1-1
CDR3 protein: CAWFPRAGEKLFF; CDR3 DNA: TGTGCCTGGTTTCCCCGCGCGGGGGAAAAACTGTTTTTT; D gene: .; clone size: .; V gene: TRBV30; CDR3 length: 13; J gene: TRBJ1-4
CDR3 protein: CASSPPSGGSTSADTQYF; CDR3 DNA: TGTGCCAGCTCACCCCCTAGCGGGGGATCCACCAGCGCAGATACGCAGTATTTT; D gene: TRBD2; clone size: .; V gene: TRBV18; CDR3 length: 18; J gene: TRBJ2-3
CDR3 protein: CAWSGMGPNQPQHF; CDR3 DNA: TGTGCCTGGAGTGGAATGGGGCCAAATCAGCCCCAGCATTTT; D gene: .; clone size: few; V gene: TRBV30; CDR3 length: 14; J gene: TRBJ1-5
CDR3 protein: CASSQAWGDNYGYTF; CDR3 DNA: TGTGCCAGCAGCCAAGCCTGGGGGGATAACTATGGCTACACCTTC; D gene: .; clone size: .; V gene: TRBV4-2; CDR3 length: 15; J gene: TRBJ1-2
CDR3 protein: CASSLDTGTGRNSPLHF; CDR3 DNA: TGTGCCAGCAGCTTGGATACCGGGACAGGGAGGAATTCACCCCTCCACTTT; D gene: TRBD1; clone size: .; V gene: TRBV5-6; CDR3 length: 17; J gene: TRBJ1-6
CDR3 protein: CASSPAQINYGYTF; CDR3 DNA: TGTGCCAGCAGCCCCGCACAGATTAACTATGGCTACACCTTC; D gene: .; clone size: .; V gene: TRBV7-9; CDR3 length: 14; J gene: TRBJ1-2